The 17 T cell receptor beta chains presented below share a single source sample, sequenced in a study of blood T cell repertoires in COVID-19 (dated by TCRdb to the early 2020s). Receptor libraries were prepared by the immunoSEQ multiplex PCR assay. This immuneACCESS table, as held by TCRdb, lists in-frame sequences with V and J called but not all clones. Of the missing ones, under half trace to an unresolved V gene in checked studies; the others have no known cause. This sample is represented by 60,000 to 75,000 clones; around nine tenths of them were singletons. Of the sample, about 3.9% falls within the top ten clones. Specimen: peripheral blood. These receptors were collected from a human donor in a cohort sampled during active COVID-19.

The gene calls are TRBV5-1 and TRBJ1-2; 7 bases map to TRBD1. Germline V lookup: CDR1 SGHRS, CDR2 YFSETQ. The CDR3 totals 14 residues. Trimming cost V 0 bases and J 6 bases; bases outside gene matches: 5. CDR3 in DNA: TGCGCCAGCAGCTTGGGGGTAGACAGGGATGGCTACACCTTC. The encoded protein is CASSLGVDRDGYTF.

This chain connects TRBV7-6 to TRBJ2-7, with 8 bases identical to TRBD2. The trim removed 5 bases at V and 6 bases at J, leaving 12 bases unmatched. The CDR3 contains 15 residues. Germline V gene data show CDR1 as SGHVS and CDR2 as FNYEAQ. Here the CDR3 reads CASSPGVAGYVEQYF. CDR3 DNA: TGTGCCAGCAGCCCTGGCGTAGCGGGGTACGTCGAGCAGTACTTC.

The rearrangement links TRBV4-3 to TRBJ2-7, with 8 nucleotides matching TRBD2. CDR1 and CDR2 from the germline V gene are LGHNA and YSLEER. After removal of 0 bases from V and 3 bases from J, the junction contained 7 bases not matched to a gene. The CDR3 consists of 16 residues. The CDR3 coding sequence is TGCGCCAGCAGCCAAGACCCAATAGCGGGGATCTACGAGCAGTACTTC. Translation: CASSQDPIAGIYEQYF.

The chain combines TRBV7-9 with TRBJ2-7; 9 nucleotides match TRBD2. With V trimmed by 5 bases and J by 7 bases, 0 bases remained unmatched. This CDR3 region has 11 residues. The germline CDR1 and CDR2 sequences are SEHNR and FQNEAQ (reference sequence). CDR3 sequence (DNA): TGTGCCAGCAGCAGCGGGGGGGAGCAGTACTTC. Translation gives CASSSGGEQYF.

The rearrangement links TRBV10-3 to TRBJ2-1; 8 positions match TRBD2. CDR1 is ENHRY and CDR2 is SYGVKD in the germline V gene. CDR3 length: 14 residues. V trimming: 8 bases; J trimming: 6 bases; junction bases outside the gene matches: 9. The CDR3 spells CAICREGGVNEQFF. CDR3 DNA sequence: TGTGCCATCTGCCGGGAGGGGGGTGTCAATGAGCAGTTCTTC.

V is TRBV9 and J is TRBJ2-3; D is perhaps TRBD2 (6 bases). The CDR3 has 15 residues. Germline assignment: CDR1 SGDLS and CDR2 YYNGEE. Trimming left V 3 bases short and J 0 bases short, with 11 bases between. The CDR3 coding sequence is TGTGCCAGCAGCGAAGGGGCGGGGAGCACAGATACGCAGTATTTT. It specifies CASSEGAGSTDTQYF. The full variable domain, rest sourced from reference TRBV9 and TRBJ2-3, is DSGVTQTPKHLITATGQRVTLRCSPRSGDLSVYWYQQSLDQGLQFLIQYYNGEERAKGNILERFSAQQFPDLHSELNLSSLELGDSALYFCASSEGAGSTDTQYFGPGTRLTVL.

The chain links TRBV3-1 (or the pseudogene TRBV3-2) to TRBJ1-2; tentatively, D is TRBD1 (5 bases). The CDR3 contains 15 residues. Germline CDR1 reads LGHDT; CDR2 reads YNNKEL (reference sequence). Trimming shortened V by 0 bases and J by 4 bases, and 12 bases separated the two germline ends. This chain's CDR3 is CASSQDLVGVYGYTF. The CDR3 DNA reads as TGTGCCAGCAGCCAAGATCTTGTAGGGGTCTATGGCTACACCTTC.

The CDR3 sequence: CASSLRQGGEKLFF. In DNA form, the CDR3 reads TGTGCCAGCAGCTTGCGACAGGGCGGTGAAAAACTGTTTTTT. The chain is built from TRBV11-2 and TRBJ1-4; 7 positions agree with TRBD1. The germline V gene has CDR1 SGHAT and CDR2 FQNNGV. This CDR3 is built from 14 residues. V dropped 3 bases and J dropped 7; count of bases not matched to a gene: 5.

The chain employs TRBV7-2 and TRBJ2-3; 7 positions agree with TRBD2. CDR1 SGHTA and CDR2 FQGNSA come from the germline V gene. The CDR3 has 15 amino acids. After removal of 1 base from V and 1 base from J, the junction contained 2 bases not matched to a gene. This CDR3 is CASSLEAGRTDTQYF. The CDR3 DNA reads as TGTGCCAGCAGCTTAGAAGCGGGGCGCACAGATACGCAGTATTTT.

The rearrangement uses TRBV3-1 (or the pseudogene TRBV3-2) and TRBJ2-7; weak D call: TRBD1 (5 bases). The CDR3 has 15 residues. Germline V gene sequence: CDR1 LGHDT, CDR2 YNNKEL (reference sequence). Trimming took 4 bases from V and 0 from J, leaving 13 bases between them. CDR3 amino acids: CASSLLTDISYEQYF. The CDR3 DNA follows: TGTGCCAGCAGCCTTTTGACGGACATCTCCTACGAGCAGTACTTC.

The chain uses TRBV11-2 and TRBJ2-1, with TRBD2 identical over 7 bases. J was trimmed by 7 bases and V by 1 base; bases with no gene match: 16. The V gene's germline CDR1 is SGHAT and CDR2 FQNNGV. There are 18 residues in the CDR3. DNA for the CDR3: TGTGCCAGCAGCTTAGTTGCATGGGGCGGGAGCGAGGTAAATGAGCAGTTCTTC. Encoded protein: CASSLVAWGGSEVNEQFF.

This chain connects TRBV7-9 to TRBJ1-4; D gene uncertain. CDR1 is SEHNR and CDR2 is FQNEAQ in the germline V gene (reference sequence). V was shortened by 0 bases and J by 8 bases, with 13 bases between the two germline ends. The length of the CDR3 is 15 residues. CDR3 sequence (DNA): TGTGCCAGCAGCTTAGCGTTAGCATCAGTGGAAAAACTGTTTTTT. This encodes CASSLALASVEKLFF.

The V call is TRBV29-1, the J call TRBJ2-1; D is possibly TRBD1 (6 bases). Germline V gene data show CDR1 as SQVTM and CDR2 as ANQGSEA. Trimming left V 0 bases short and J 2 bases short, with 17 bases between. This CDR3 spans 17 amino acids. The DNA for the CDR3 is TGCAGCGTTGAAGATTGGGGAGACAGGAGCACCTACAATGAGCAGTTCTTC. This sequence encodes CSVEDWGDRSTYNEQFF.

The gene calls are TRBV7-2 and TRBJ2-5; the match to TRBD2 covers 12 bases. CDR3 size: 17 residues. J gave up 2 bases and V 7 bases, and 11 bases lay outside the gene matches. From germline, CDR1 is SGHTA and CDR2 FQGNSA. CDR3 amino acids: CASTFELAGGPQETQYF. The CDR3 coding sequence is TGTGCCAGCACCTTCGAGCTAGCGGGGGGGCCTCAAGAGACCCAGTACTTC. The full variable domain, completed using reference TRBV7-2 and TRBJ2-5, is GAGVSQSPSNKVTEKGKDVELRCDPISGHTALYWYRQSLGQGLEFLIYFQGNSAPDKSGLPSDRFSAERTGGSVSTLTIQRTQQEDSAVYLCASTFELAGGPQETQYFGPGTRLLVL.

The chain recombines TRBV5-6 with TRBJ1-6; D may be TRBD1 (5 bases). The V gene's germline CDR1 is SGHDT and CDR2 YYEEEE. V shed 0 bases and J shed 7 bases, with 11 bases lying between them. This CDR3 region has 15 residues. CDR3 nucleotides: TGTGCCAGCAGCTTGGTTCAGGGTGGAAATTCACCCCTCCACTTT. This sequence encodes CASSLVQGGNSPLHF.

The chain recombines TRBV5-6 with TRBJ1-2; D possibly corresponds to TRBD1 (5 bases). Trimming removed 7 bases at V and 4 bases at J, with 17 bases between. The CDR3 runs to 14 residues. Germline CDR1 is SGHDT and CDR2 is YYEEEE. CDR3 DNA: TGTGCCAGCCGACGACCGGACACGATCTATGGCTACACCTTC. Protein: CASRRPDTIYGYTF.

The J gene is TRBJ1-1, the V gene TRBV7-9; possible D gene TRBD1, 6 bases. This CDR3 region has 12 residues. CDR1 is SEHNR, CDR2 FQNEAQ, per germline (reference sequence). The V and J ends lost 5 bases and 7 bases respectively, with 11 bases between them. CDR3 amino acids: CASSLGQNEAFF. Written as DNA, the CDR3 is TGTGCCAGCAGCCTCGGACAGAATGAAGCTTTCTTT.